Presented here are 25 T cell receptor beta chains from one specimen sequenced in a study of OX40 agonist ivuxolimab in advanced cancers. Using immunoSEQ multiplex PCR, the repertoire was profiled, and TCRdb retains in-frame clones only, with some absent. The sample lists around 41,000 clones, roughly 90% occurring once. The material was CD4+ or CD8+ T cells sorted from blood, obtained in a trial of the OX40 agonist ivuxolimab. Every receptor here comes from an adult with an advanced solid tumor such as melanoma, head and neck, liver or kidney cancer.

This clone was picked up a small number of times. V usage is TRBV29-1 and J usage is TRBJ1-2; D is unclear. Germline CDR1 and CDR2: SQVTM and ANQGSEA. V lost 7 bases and J 6 bases, leaving 6 bases between the germline ends. The CDR3 is 9 amino acids. CDR3 sequence: CSGEDGYTF. The DNA for the CDR3 is TGCAGCGGCGAGGATGGCTACACCTTC.

The chain joins TRBV28 to TRBJ2-3; 10 bases are a match to TRBD2. The J segment lost 2 bases and the V segment lost 3 bases, leaving 2 bases of the junction unmatched. Germline values: CDR1 MDHEN, CDR2 SYDVKM. This CDR3 is 15 amino acids long. The CDR3 spells CASSFLAGVTDTQYF. The CDR3 coding sequence is TGTGCCAGCAGTTTCCTAGCGGGAGTCACAGATACGCAGTATTTT.

The genes are TRBV4-1 and TRBJ2-7; D might be TRBD1 (5 bases). This CDR3 has 14 residues. Germline CDR1 and CDR2: MGHRA and YSYEKL. Trimming took 3 bases from V and 2 from J, leaving 11 bases between them. The CDR3 DNA sequence: TGCGCCAGCAGCCACAGGGATTCTACCTACGAGCAGTACTTC. This gives the protein CASSHRDSTYEQYF.

J is TRBJ2-7 and V is TRBV19, with 8 bases lining up with TRBD1. CDR3 length: 13 residues. Trimming removed 8 bases from V and 6 bases from J; junction bases left unmatched: 9. Germline CDR1 and CDR2: LNHDA and SQIVND (reference sequence). Here the CDR3 DNA reads TGTGCCAGTGGGACAGGCGGTGAGGGCGAGCAGTACTTC. It codes for CASGTGGEGEQYF. The variable domain in full, completed from reference TRBV19 and TRBJ2-7, reads DGGITQSPKYLFRKEGQNVTLSCEQNLNHDAMYWYRQDPGQGLRLIYYSQIVNDFQKGDIAEGYSVSREKKESFPLTVTSAQKNPTAFYLCASGTGGEGEQYFGPGTRLTVT.

The V call is TRBV19, the J call TRBJ1-5; D gene unclear. The CDR3 extends over 14 amino acids. Trimming took off 2 bases at V and 5 bases at J, with 10 bases between the two ends. The germline V gene has CDR1 LNHDA and CDR2 SQIVND (reference sequence). CDR3 nucleotide sequence: TGTGCCAGTAGTATAAGGTCAGGATATCAGCCCCAGCATTTT. Translating it yields CASSIRSGYQPQHF. Full variable domain (missing parts from reference TRBV19 and TRBJ1-5): DGGITQSPKYLFRKEGQNVTLSCEQNLNHDAMYWYRQDPGQGLRLIYYSQIVNDFQKGDIAEGYSVSREKKESFPLTVTSAQKNPTAFYLCASSIRSGYQPQHFGDGTRLSIL.

This clone showed up just once. This CDR3 reads CASRSSTPNLYNEQFF. The CDR3 DNA reads TGTGCCAGCAGATCCTCAACACCGAACCTTTACAATGAGCAGTTCTTC. This chain joins TRBV5-8 and TRBJ2-1; D is uncertain. The CDR3 extends over 16 amino acids. V was cut by 5 bases and J by 4 bases, with 19 bases left in between. Germline loops: CDR1 SGHTS, CDR2 YDEGEE.

The CDR3 spells CASSRGQRELFGPEAFF. CDR3 in DNA: TGCGCCAGCAGCCGGGGACAGAGGGAGTTATTTGGCCCTGAAGCTTTCTTT. The chain carries TRBV5-1 and TRBJ1-1; the match to TRBD1 covers 7 bases. This CDR3 contains 17 residues. V was pared by 4 bases and J by 6 bases, with 18 bases of the junction left unmatched. Germline lookup yields CDR1 SGHRS and CDR2 YFSETQ.

The V call is TRBV5-1, the J call TRBJ2-7, with a possible D match to TRBD2 (6 bases). The CDR3 length is 14 residues. The germline V and J ends were trimmed by 4 bases and 2 bases, with 13 bases remaining between them. Germline V CDR1 and CDR2: SGHRS, YFSETQ. The CDR3 nucleotides are TGCGCCAGCAGCCCCGGGACTGGGACCTACGAGCAGTACTTC. Translated: CASSPGTGTYEQYF.

This rearrangement joins TRBV2 to TRBJ1-5, with no clear D. Between the trimmed V and J ends, which lost 1 base and 2 bases, there was a span of 9 bases. There are 15 residues in the CDR3. From germline, CDR1 is SNHLY and CDR2 FYNNEI. Here the CDR3 reads CASSEGFLGNQPQHF. The CDR3 region has the DNA TGTGCCAGCAGTGAAGGGTTTCTAGGCAATCAGCCCCAGCATTTT.

The rearrangement joins TRBV6-6 to TRBJ2-7, with 9 bases matching TRBD1. Germline V lookup: CDR1 MNHNY, CDR2 SVGAGI (reference sequence). The V gene end was trimmed by 5 bases and the J gene end by 6 bases; junction bases not matched to a gene: 5. The CDR3 is 13 amino acids. The CDR3 bases are TGTGCCAGCAGTCCCGGGACAGGGTTCGAGCAGTACTTC. It codes for CASSPGTGFEQYF.

V is TRBV30 and J is TRBJ2-1; tentative D call: TRBD2 (6 bases). Germline CDR1 GTSNPN, CDR2 SVGIG (reference sequence). The CDR3 consists of 13 residues. V lost 4 bases and J lost 3, with 10 bases in between. For the CDR3, the DNA is TGTGCCTGGACTAGCGCGATCTACAATGAGCAGTTCTTC. Translated: CAWTSAIYNEQFF.

V gene TRBV14 combines with J gene TRBJ1-2; D perhaps matches TRBD1 (5 bases). Trimming pared 3 bases from V and 8 bases from J, leaving 22 bases between. This CDR3 comprises 16 residues. Germline assignment: CDR1 SGHDN and CDR2 FVKESK. The CDR3 sequence is CASSHRDRSSRVGYTF. The CDR3 DNA sequence: TGTGCCAGCAGCCACCGGGACCGCTCCTCCCGGGTCGGCTACACCTTC.

This CDR3 reads CASSPTSGKIYNEQFF. The CDR3 coding sequence is TGTGCCAGCAGCCCGACTAGCGGGAAAATTTACAATGAGCAGTTCTTC. The chain has TRBV9 and TRBJ2-1; TRBD2 matches 11 bases. The CDR3 runs to 16 residues. Germline values: CDR1 SGDLS, CDR2 YYNGEE. The junction had 7 bases not matched to a gene; V was cut back by 4 bases and J by 4 bases. The complete variable domain, with remaining parts taken from reference TRBV9 and TRBJ2-1, reads DSGVTQTPKHLITATGQRVTLRCSPRSGDLSVYWYQQSLDQGLQFLIQYYNGEERAKGNILERFSAQQFPDLHSELNLSSLELGDSALYFCASSPTSGKIYNEQFFGPGTRLTVL.

This chain connects TRBV5-8 to TRBJ1-5, with 8 bases lining up with TRBD1. The V gene's germline CDR1 is SGHTS and CDR2 YDEGEE. With V trimmed by 5 bases and J by 0 bases, 4 bases remained unmatched. This CDR3 has 15 amino acids. CDR3 sequence: CASSFQGASNQPQHF. CDR3 nucleotide sequence: TGTGCCAGCAGTTTTCAGGGGGCTAGCAATCAGCCCCAGCATTTT.

The chain uses TRBV29-1 and TRBJ2-3, with TRBD2 as a possible D gene (6 bases). Germline CDR1 SQVTM, CDR2 ANQGSEA. V was shortened by 4 bases and J by 2 bases, with 13 bases between the two germline ends. The CDR3 sequence is 14 residues long. DNA for the CDR3: TGCAGCGTTGGAAGGACTACCTACACAGATACGCAGTATTTT. Protein: CSVGRTTYTDTQYF.

The genes are TRBV7-3 and TRBJ2-5; D remains ambiguous. This CDR3 comprises 13 residues. Germline CDR1 reads SGHTA; CDR2 reads FQGTGA. Between the trimmed V and J ends, which lost 1 base and 1 base, there was a span of 4 bases. Here the CDR3 reads CASSLSRQETQYF. CDR3 bases: TGTGCCAGCAGCTTAAGCCGCCAAGAGACCCAGTACTTC.

The chain has TRBV27 and TRBJ2-3; 8 nucleotides match TRBD1. CDR1 and CDR2 (germline): MNHEY, SMNVEV (reference sequence). The J segment lost 0 bases and the V segment lost 3 bases, leaving 8 bases of the junction unmatched. The CDR3 contains 17 residues. CDR3 in amino acids: CASSFGAGGPSTDTQYF. CDR3 sequence (DNA): TGTGCCAGCAGTTTCGGGGCAGGGGGCCCTAGCACAGATACGCAGTATTTT.

The V and J genes are TRBV4-1 and TRBJ1-1, with 7 positions matching TRBD1. Unmatched junction bases numbered 9, after V lost 0 bases and J lost 5 bases. Germline CDR1 MGHRA, CDR2 YSYEKL. CDR3 length: 16 residues. The CDR3: CASSQDKRQGGTEAFF. CDR3 DNA: TGCGCCAGCAGCCAAGACAAAAGACAGGGTGGGACTGAAGCTTTCTTT.

The V and J genes are TRBV18 and TRBJ2-6; 8 bases line up with TRBD1. This CDR3 comprises 16 residues. CDR1 and CDR2 (germline): KGHSH, LQKENI. V trimming: 0 bases; J trimming: 9 bases; junction bases outside the gene matches: 7. In DNA, the CDR3 is TGTGCCAGCTCACCACCTAGGACAGGGAGTATCAACGTCCTGACTTTC. This translates into CASSPPRTGSINVLTF.

DNA for the CDR3: TGTGCCAGCAGAGCCCAGGGGCAGGACTATGGCTACACCTTC. Translation: CASRAQGQDYGYTF. This chain links TRBV9 with TRBJ1-2; maybe TRBD1 (6 bases). V lost 5 bases, J lost 3 bases, and 14 bases lay in between. Germline V gene lookup returns CDR1 SGDLS and CDR2 YYNGEE. CDR3 length equals 14 residues.

The rearrangement uses TRBV15 and TRBJ2-7, with D possibly matching TRBD1 (6 bases). Germline CDR1 LNHNV, CDR2 YYDKDF (reference sequence). V was pared by 4 bases and J by 0 bases, with 16 bases between. CDR3 length: 16 amino acids. Here the CDR3 DNA reads TGTGCCACCAGCACCTTAACAGGGTCTAGCTCCTACGAGCAGTACTTC. Translated: CATSTLTGSSSYEQYF. The variable domain in full, completed from reference TRBV15 and TRBJ2-7, reads DAMVIQNPRYQVTQFGKPVTLSCSQTLNHNVMYWYQQKSSQAPKLLFHYYDKDFNNEADTPDNFQSRRPNTSFCFLDIRSPGLGDTAMYLCATSTLTGSSSYEQYFGPGTRLTVT.

This clone was detected only a few times. The genes are TRBV19 and TRBJ2-7, with D tentatively TRBD1 or TRBD2 (5 bases each). Trimming took off 4 bases at V and 3 bases at J, with 13 bases between the two ends. The CDR3 is 14 amino acids. In germline, CDR1 is LNHDA, CDR2 SQIVND (reference sequence). DNA of the CDR3: TGTGCCAGTAGTACCCGAGGGGCGGGCTACGAGCAGTACTTC. Its protein is CASSTRGAGYEQYF.

The V call is TRBV20-1, the J call TRBJ2-3, with 7 nucleotides matching TRBD2. Germline V CDR1 and CDR2: DFQATT, SNEGSKA (reference sequence). The junction had 3 bases not matched to a gene; V was cut back by 5 bases and J by 7 bases. The CDR3 has 11 amino acids. The CDR3 DNA reads TGCAGTGCTGGGGGGGGGAATACGCAGTATTTT. Amino acid sequence: CSAGGGNTQYF.

V usage is TRBV10-3 and J usage is TRBJ2-7, with TRBD1 matching 7 bases. The CDR3 sequence is 13 residues long. After removal of 4 bases from V and 5 bases from J, the junction contained 5 bases not matched to a gene. Germline V lookup: CDR1 ENHRY, CDR2 SYGVKD. This CDR3 is CAISGTGVDEQYF. The CDR3 nucleotides read TGTGCCATCAGTGGAACAGGGGTCGACGAGCAGTACTTC.

The rearrangement uses TRBV5-1 and TRBJ1-4; D is possibly TRBD1 (6 bases). CDR1 is SGHRS, CDR2 YFSETQ, per germline. The CDR3 runs 14 residues. Between the trimmed V and J ends, which lost 4 bases and 8 bases, there was a span of 15 bases. CDR3 coding DNA: TGCGCCAGCAGCCTGCGGGGGGCCGAGGAAAAACTGTTTTTT. Its protein product is CASSLRGAEEKLFF.